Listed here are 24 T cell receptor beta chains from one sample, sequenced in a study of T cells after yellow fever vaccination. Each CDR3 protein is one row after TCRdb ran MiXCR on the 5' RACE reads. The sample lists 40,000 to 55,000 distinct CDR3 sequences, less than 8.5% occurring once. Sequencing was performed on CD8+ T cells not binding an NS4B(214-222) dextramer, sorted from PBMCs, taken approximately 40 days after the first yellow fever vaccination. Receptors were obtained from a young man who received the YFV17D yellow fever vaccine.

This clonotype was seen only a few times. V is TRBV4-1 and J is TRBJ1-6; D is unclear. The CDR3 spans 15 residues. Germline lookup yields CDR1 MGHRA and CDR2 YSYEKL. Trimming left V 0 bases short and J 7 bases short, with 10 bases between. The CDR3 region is CASSQEWTGNSPLHF. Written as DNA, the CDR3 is TGCGCCAGCAGCCAAGAATGGACGGGGAATTCACCCCTCCACTTT.

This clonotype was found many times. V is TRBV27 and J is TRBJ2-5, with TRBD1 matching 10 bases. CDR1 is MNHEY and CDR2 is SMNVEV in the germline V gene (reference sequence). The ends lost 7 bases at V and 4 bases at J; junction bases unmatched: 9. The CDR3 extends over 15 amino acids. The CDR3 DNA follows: TGTGCCAGCAAAAGGGACAGGGGATTAGGAGAGACCCAGTACTTC. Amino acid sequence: CASKRDRGLGETQYF.

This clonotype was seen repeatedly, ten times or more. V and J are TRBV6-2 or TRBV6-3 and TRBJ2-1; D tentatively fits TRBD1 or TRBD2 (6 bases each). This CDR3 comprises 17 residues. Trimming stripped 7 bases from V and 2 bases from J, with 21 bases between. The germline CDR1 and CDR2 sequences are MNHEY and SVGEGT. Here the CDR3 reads CASNYPTRGGTYNEQFF. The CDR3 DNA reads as TGTGCCAGCAACTACCCGACCAGGGGAGGAACCTACAATGAGCAGTTCTTC.

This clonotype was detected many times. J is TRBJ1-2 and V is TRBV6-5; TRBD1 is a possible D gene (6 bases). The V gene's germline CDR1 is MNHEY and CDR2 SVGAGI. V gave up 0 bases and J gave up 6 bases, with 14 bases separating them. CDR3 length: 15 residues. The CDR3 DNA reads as TGTGCCAGCAGTTACTCGAGTACCGGGGGCCATGGCTACACCTTC. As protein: CASSYSSTGGHGYTF.

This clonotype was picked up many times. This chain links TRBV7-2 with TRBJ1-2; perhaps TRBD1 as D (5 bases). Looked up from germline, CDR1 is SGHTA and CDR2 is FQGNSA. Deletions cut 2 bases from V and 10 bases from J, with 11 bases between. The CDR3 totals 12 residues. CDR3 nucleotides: TGTGCCAGCAGCTTACTGGGGGACCTCTACACCTTC. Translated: CASSLLGDLYTF.

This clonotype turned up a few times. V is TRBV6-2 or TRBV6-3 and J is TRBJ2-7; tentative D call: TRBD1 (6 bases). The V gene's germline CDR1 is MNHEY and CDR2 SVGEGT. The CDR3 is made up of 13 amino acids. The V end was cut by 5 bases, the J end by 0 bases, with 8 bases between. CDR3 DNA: TGTGCCAGCAGTGGGGGCTACTCCTACGAGCAGTACGTC. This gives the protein CASSGGYSYEQYV.

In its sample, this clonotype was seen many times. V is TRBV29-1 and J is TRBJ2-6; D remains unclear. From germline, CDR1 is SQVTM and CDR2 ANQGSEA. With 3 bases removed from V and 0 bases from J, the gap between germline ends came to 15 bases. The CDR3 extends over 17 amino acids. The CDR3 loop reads CSVEPIQPLSGANVLTF. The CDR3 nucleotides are TGCAGCGTTGAGCCAATCCAGCCCCTCTCTGGGGCCAACGTCCTGACTTTC. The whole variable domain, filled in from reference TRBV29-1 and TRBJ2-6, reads SAVISQKPSRDICQRGTSLTIQCQVDSQVTMMFWYRQQPGQSLTLIATANQGSEATYESGFVIDKFPISRPNLTFSTLTVSNMSPEDSSIYLCSVEPIQPLSGANVLTFGAGSRLTVL.

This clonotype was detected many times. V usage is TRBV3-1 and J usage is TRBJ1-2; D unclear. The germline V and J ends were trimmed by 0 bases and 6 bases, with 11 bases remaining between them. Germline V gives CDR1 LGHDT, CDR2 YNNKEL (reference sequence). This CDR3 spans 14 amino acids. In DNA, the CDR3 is TGTGCCAGCAGCCAAGATTGGCAGTGGGATGGCTACACCTTC. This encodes CASSQDWQWDGYTF.

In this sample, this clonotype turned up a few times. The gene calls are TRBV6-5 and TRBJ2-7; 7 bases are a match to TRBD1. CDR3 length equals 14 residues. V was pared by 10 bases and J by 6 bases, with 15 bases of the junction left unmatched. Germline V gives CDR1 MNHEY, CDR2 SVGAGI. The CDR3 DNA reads TGTGCCACTCGACAGGGCTCTCGCCATCCCGAGCAGTACGTC. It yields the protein CATRQGSRHPEQYV.

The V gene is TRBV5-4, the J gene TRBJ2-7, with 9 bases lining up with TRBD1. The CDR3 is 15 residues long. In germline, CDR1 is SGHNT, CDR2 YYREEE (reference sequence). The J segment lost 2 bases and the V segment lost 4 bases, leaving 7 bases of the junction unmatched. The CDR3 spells CASSGTGTGPYEQYV. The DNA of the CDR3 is TGTGCCAGCAGCGGAACGGGGACAGGGCCCTACGAGCAGTACGTC.

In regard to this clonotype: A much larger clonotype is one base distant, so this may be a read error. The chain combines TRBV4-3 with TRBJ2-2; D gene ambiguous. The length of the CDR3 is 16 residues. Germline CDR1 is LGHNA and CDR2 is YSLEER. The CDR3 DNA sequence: TGCGGCAGCAGCCAAGTTGTAGTGGCGAACACCGGGGAGCTGTTTTTT. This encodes CGSSQVVVANTGELFF.

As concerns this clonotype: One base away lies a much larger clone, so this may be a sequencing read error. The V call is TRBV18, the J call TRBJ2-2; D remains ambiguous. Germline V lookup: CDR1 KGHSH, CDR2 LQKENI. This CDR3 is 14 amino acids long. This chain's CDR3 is CPSSPRPSTGELFF. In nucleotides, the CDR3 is TGTCCCAGCTCACCACGCCCCAGCACCGGGGAGCTGTTTTTT.

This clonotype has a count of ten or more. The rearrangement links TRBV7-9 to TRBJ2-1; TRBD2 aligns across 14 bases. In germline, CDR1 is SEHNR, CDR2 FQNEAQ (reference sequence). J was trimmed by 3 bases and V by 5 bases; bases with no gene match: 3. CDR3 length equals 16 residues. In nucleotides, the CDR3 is TGTGCCAGCAGCCAGGGACTAGCGGGGGTCTACAATGAGCAGTTCTTC. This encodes CASSQGLAGVYNEQFF. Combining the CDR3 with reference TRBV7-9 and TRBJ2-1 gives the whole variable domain DTGVSQNPRHKITKRGQNVTFRCDPISEHNRLYWYRQTLGQGPEFLTYFQNEAQLEKSRLLSDRFSAERPKGSFSTLEIQRTEQGDSAMYLCASSQGLAGVYNEQFFGPGTRLTVL.

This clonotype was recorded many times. The CDR3 protein is CASSSTPTLGEKLFF. Here the CDR3 DNA reads TGTGCCAGCAGCTCAACCCCCACACTAGGGGAAAAACTGTTTTTT. This chain connects TRBV7-2 to TRBJ1-4; D ambiguous. Germline CDR1 SGHTA, CDR2 FQGNSA. With 4 bases removed from V and 8 bases from J, the gap between germline ends came to 17 bases. The CDR3 is 15 residues long.

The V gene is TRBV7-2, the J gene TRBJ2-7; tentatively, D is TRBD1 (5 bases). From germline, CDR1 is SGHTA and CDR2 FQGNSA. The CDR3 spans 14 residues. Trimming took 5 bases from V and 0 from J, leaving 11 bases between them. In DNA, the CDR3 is TGTGCCAGCAGCCAGAGTGACAGCTCCTACGAGCAGTACTTC. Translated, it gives CASSQSDSSYEQYF.

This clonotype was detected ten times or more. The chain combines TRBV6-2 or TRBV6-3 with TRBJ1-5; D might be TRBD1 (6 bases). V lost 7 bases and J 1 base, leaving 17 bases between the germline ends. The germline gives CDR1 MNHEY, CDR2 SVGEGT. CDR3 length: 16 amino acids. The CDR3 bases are TGTGCCAGCACCCCAGTGGGGGGCGGAAGCAATCAGCCCCAGCATTTT. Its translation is CASTPVGGGSNQPQHF.

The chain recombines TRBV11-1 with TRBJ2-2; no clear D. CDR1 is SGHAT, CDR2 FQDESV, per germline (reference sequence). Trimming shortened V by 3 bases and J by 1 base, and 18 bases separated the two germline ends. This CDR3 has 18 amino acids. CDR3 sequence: CASSFWIPGQRNTGELFF. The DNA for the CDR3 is TGTGCCAGCAGCTTCTGGATACCGGGCCAAAGGAACACCGGGGAGCTGTTTTTT.

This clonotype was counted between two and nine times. The CDR3 coding sequence is TGTGCCAGCAGACCACCCCGAGGCTCTGGAAACACCATATATTTT. Protein product: CASRPPRGSGNTIYF. The chain recombines TRBV5-5 with TRBJ1-3; D unclear. With 5 bases removed from V and 0 bases from J, the gap between germline ends came to 12 bases. This CDR3 comprises 15 residues. CDR1 and CDR2 (germline): SGHKS, YYEKEE (reference sequence).

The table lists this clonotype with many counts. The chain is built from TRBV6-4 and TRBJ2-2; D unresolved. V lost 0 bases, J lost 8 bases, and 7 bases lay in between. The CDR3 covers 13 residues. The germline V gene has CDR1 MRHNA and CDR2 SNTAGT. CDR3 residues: CASSDSIEGELFF. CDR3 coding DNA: TGTGCCAGCAGTGACTCGATTGAGGGGGAGCTGTTTTTT.

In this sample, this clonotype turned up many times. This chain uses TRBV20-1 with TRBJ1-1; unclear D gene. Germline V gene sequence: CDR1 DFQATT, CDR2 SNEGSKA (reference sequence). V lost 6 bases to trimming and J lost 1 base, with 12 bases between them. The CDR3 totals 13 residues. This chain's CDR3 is CSAPLGRNTEAFF. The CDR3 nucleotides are TGCAGTGCCCCGCTGGGGAGGAACACTGAAGCTTTCTTT.

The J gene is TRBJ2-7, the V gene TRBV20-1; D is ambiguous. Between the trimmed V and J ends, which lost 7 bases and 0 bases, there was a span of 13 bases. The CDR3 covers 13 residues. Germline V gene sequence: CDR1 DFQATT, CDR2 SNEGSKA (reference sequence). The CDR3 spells CSVPDTRSYEQYF. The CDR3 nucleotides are TGCAGTGTGCCGGATACCCGCTCCTACGAGCAGTACTTC.

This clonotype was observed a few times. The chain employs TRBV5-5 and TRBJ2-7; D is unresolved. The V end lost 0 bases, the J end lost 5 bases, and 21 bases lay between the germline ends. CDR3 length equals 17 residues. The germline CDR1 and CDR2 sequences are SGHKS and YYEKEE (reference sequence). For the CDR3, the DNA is TGTGCCAGCAGCTTGGGTAAACTGAGGCACGCTTGGAACGAGCAGTACTTC. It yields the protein CASSLGKLRHAWNEQYF.

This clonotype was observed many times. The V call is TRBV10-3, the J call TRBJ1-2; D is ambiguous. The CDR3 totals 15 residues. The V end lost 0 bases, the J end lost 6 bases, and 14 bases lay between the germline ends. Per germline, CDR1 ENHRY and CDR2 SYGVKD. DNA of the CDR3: TGTGCCATCAGTGAGTCTTGGGATTCGGTCAATGGCTACACCTTC. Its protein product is CAISESWDSVNGYTF.

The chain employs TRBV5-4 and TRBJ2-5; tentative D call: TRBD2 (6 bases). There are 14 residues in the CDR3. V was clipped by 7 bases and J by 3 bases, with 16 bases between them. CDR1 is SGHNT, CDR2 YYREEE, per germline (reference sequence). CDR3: CASGLAWGEETQYF. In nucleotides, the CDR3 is TGTGCCAGCGGATTGGCTTGGGGGGAAGAGACCCAGTACTTC. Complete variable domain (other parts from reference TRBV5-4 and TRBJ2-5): ETGVTQSPTHLIKTRGQQVTLRCSSQSGHNTVSWYQQALGQGPQFIFQYYREEENGRGNFPPRFSGLQFPNYSSELNVNALELDDSALYLCASGLAWGEETQYFGPGTRLLVL.